This passage covers 9 T cell receptor beta chains from one sample sequenced in a study of graft-versus-host responses after intestinal transplantation. These receptors' antigens are unknown. Some clones are missing from TCRdb's copy, which holds only in-frame ones; the method was immunoSEQ multiplex PCR. This table has approximately 79,000 clones, roughly 80% appearing once. The sample here was unstimulated CD4+ T cells sorted from spleen or lymph node cells, taken before intestinal transplant. Receptors were obtained from a human donor who received an intestinal transplant.

The genes are TRBV7-2 and TRBJ2-3; no definite D call. Trimming left V 5 bases short and J 3 bases short, with 3 bases between. From germline, CDR1 is SGHTA and CDR2 FQGNSA. CDR3 length equals 11 residues. The CDR3: CASSLTDTQYF. The CDR3 bases are TGTGCCAGCAGCCTGACAGATACGCAGTATTTT.

This chain connects TRBV18 to TRBJ2-2; D is ambiguous. Germline lookup yields CDR1 KGHSH and CDR2 LQKENI. Trimming pared 2 bases from V and 6 bases from J, leaving 10 bases between. CDR3 size: 14 residues. The DNA for the CDR3 is TGTGCCAGCTCACCAAGCCACGCGTCCGGGGAGCTGTTTTTT. Protein sequence: CASSPSHASGELFF.

This clone was detected a few times. This rearrangement joins TRBV5-4 to TRBJ1-5, with no clear D. The germline V gene has CDR1 SGHNT and CDR2 YYREEE (reference sequence). This CDR3 is built from 15 residues. The V gene lost 4 bases and the J gene lost 0 bases, with 11 bases spanning the gap. CDR3 DNA sequence: TGTGCCAGCAGCCCTGGTCCCGGTAGCAATCAGCCCCAGCATTTT. Encoded protein: CASSPGPGSNQPQHF.

The rearrangement uses TRBV25-1 and TRBJ1-2; no clear D gene. The CDR3 has 13 residues. V lost 3 bases and J lost 3, with 8 bases in between. The V gene's germline CDR1 is MGHDK and CDR2 SYGVNS. The CDR3 DNA reads as TGTGCCAGCAGTGACAGCGAGGACTATGGCTACACCTTC. Protein: CASSDSEDYGYTF.

The chain is built from TRBV5-1 and TRBJ2-7; perhaps TRBD2 as D (6 bases). V lost 3 bases to trimming and J lost 7 bases, with 23 bases between them. The CDR3 runs to 16 residues. Per germline, CDR1 SGHRS and CDR2 YFSETQ. This CDR3 is CASSSLTSSYSWEQYF. The CDR3 DNA sequence: TGCGCCAGCAGCTCTCTAACTAGCTCTTATTCGTGGGAGCAGTACTTC.

V gene TRBV11-2 combines with J gene TRBJ2-2, with D perhaps TRBD2 (6 bases). Trimming cost V 7 bases and J 1 base, with 13 bases left between them. From germline, CDR1 is SGHAT and CDR2 FQNNGV. The CDR3 is made up of 15 amino acids. This CDR3 is CASKVAGRNTGELFF. The CDR3 DNA sequence: TGTGCCAGCAAGGTCGCGGGGAGGAACACCGGGGAGCTGTTTTTT.

V and J are TRBV5-1 and TRBJ2-1, with 10 bases matching TRBD2. The germline gives CDR1 SGHRS, CDR2 YFSETQ. CDR3 length equals 17 residues. V gave up 0 bases and J gave up 8 bases; unmatched junction bases: 11. In DNA, the CDR3 is TGCGCCAGCAGCTTGGCCGACATAGCGGGGGGTGTCTATGAGCAGTTCTTC. Residues: CASSLADIAGGVYEQFF. Drawing the rest from reference TRBV5-1 and TRBJ2-1, the complete variable domain is KAGVTQTPRYLIKTRGQQVTLSCSPISGHRSVSWYQQTPGQGLQFLFEYFSETQRNKGNFPGRFSGRQFSNSRSEMNVSTLELGDSALYLCASSLADIAGGVYEQFFGPGTRLTVL.

The gene calls are TRBV11-3 and TRBJ2-1; D is uncertain. Germline V gene sequence: CDR1 SGHNT, CDR2 YENEEA. The CDR3 is made up of 16 amino acids. V was pared by 5 bases and J by 2 bases, with 16 bases between. The CDR3 loop reads CASSAGSFPAYNEQFF. In DNA, the CDR3 is TGTGCCAGCAGCGCCGGGTCCTTCCCAGCCTACAATGAGCAGTTCTTC.

CDR3 DNA: TGTGCCAGCAGCTCGTCCGAGGTTGGGGATACGCAGTATTTT. As protein: CASSSSEVGDTQYF. The chain is built from TRBV5-6 and TRBJ2-3; D is undetermined. Per the germline V gene, CDR1 is SGHDT and CDR2 is YYEEEE. This CDR3 region has 14 residues. With 3 bases removed from V and 6 bases from J, the gap between germline ends came to 14 bases. The full variable domain, rest sourced from reference TRBV5-6 and TRBJ2-3, is DAGVTQSPTHLIKTRGQQVTLRCSPKSGHDTVSWYQQALGQGPQFIFQYYEEEERQRGNFPDRFSGHQFPNYSSELNVNALLLGDSALYLCASSSSEVGDTQYFGPGTRLTVL.